This T cell receptor beta chain comes out of a study of T cells in Graves' hyperthyroidism and ophthalmopathy (dated by TCRdb to the late 2010s). For the wider study: Peripheral blood was collected at initial diagnosis, before any treatment. Thyroid tissue and blood T-cell repertoires from six or seven Graves' hyperthyroidism patients were also compared in the study. The 75 to 100 discovery patients were divided at random into training and test sets in a 7:3 ratio. TCR V-J signatures able to tell the groups apart were searched for in a discovery cohort of 95 to 100 patients, of whom roughly 42 had Graves' ophthalmopathy and around 58 had stable Graves' hyperthyroidism. After sampling, hyperthyroidism patients received methimazole starting at 30 mg daily, and ophthalmopathy patients received high-dose intravenous methylprednisolone. Whether ophthalmopathy could be predicted prospectively was tested in an independent validation cohort made up of under 20 hyperthyroidism patients plus 17 patients who later progressed to ophthalmopathy. The paper describes TCR Vbeta CDR3 sequencing of 140 or so peripheral blood samples, made up of 43 ophthalmopathy patients, roughly 72 hyperthyroidism patients and some 17 progressor patients.

Taken from the germline V gene, the CDR1 and CDR2 loops are ENHRY and SYGVKD. Including cysteine and phenylalanine, the CDR3 has 14 amino acids. Only the CDR3 DNA is retained, 42 bases long and in frame from the first base. The V end loses 4 bases and the J end loses 0 bases, and a stretch of 7 bases separates them. Broad study findings and their caveats: In validation, progression to ophthalmopathy was predicted by the model with almost 71% sensitivity and around 75% specificity, a median of around 5.9 months before onset. Sample size was not statistically predetermined, and blinding of investigators to group allocation was not performed. In cross-validation, a model built on a 13 V-J signature told ophthalmopathy apart from stable hyperthyroidism with under 90% sensitivity and approximately 81% specificity, and in testing the same model reached 80%/75%. Most expanded thyroid clonotypes (frequency above 0.001) were also detected in blood, a finding suggesting that blood repertoires may reflect thyroid immune responses.

This clonotype was seen many times. This clone's antigen is unknown. No base quality values were provided; no much bigger clone lies one nucleotide off. Amplification of TCR beta CDR3 regions was carried out from RNA transcripts. The TCR CDR3 was subjected to a first round of RT-PCR using the HTBI primer set and the Qiagen OneStep RT-PCR kit. A second multiplex PCR round built the libraries, followed by size selection and purification. Paired-end sequencing of the libraries was performed with 100 bp reads on an Illumina HiSeq2000. The paper's processing steps were these. SOAPnuke was used to process the raw data, with reads discarded if the reads contained adapters or uncalled bases, had a mean Phred below 15, or lacked an exact constant-primer or identifier match. High-quality paired reads were merged with COPE v1.2.5, and unique nucleotide sequences were defined as clonotypes. Clonotypes were aligned to IMGT TRBV, TRBD and TRBJ reference segments using MiTCR v1.1. The analysis included only V-J combinations with a frequency above 0.0001, which together covered around 99% of the repertoires. A TCS score was defined as the ratio of F50 (clonal expansion) to E x V (chaos), with BLOSUM62-based TCRdist applied between CDR3 peptides within each V-J. Welch's t-statistics and random forest reduced around 520 V-J features to 13, which were used in a naive Bayes classifier (R e1071). Starting from the raw public reads, TCRdb applied fastp trimming at Q25, assembled clones with MiXCR and retained in-frame beta chains. Here each entry gathers all rows of one CDR3 protein and keeps the most common genes and DNA. What appears here as the V and J calls and clone size reflects TCRdb's work, not the paper's. For this sample there are under 300,000 distinct CDR3 sequences; 14% to 15% appear just once. The ten most abundant clones make up 10% to 15% of the sample.

Hyperthyroidism patients were aged 18 to 65 years and newly diagnosed, with disease duration of less than 2 months. Patients with uncontrolled infections, other autoimmune diseases, pregnancy or lactation were excluded. Diagnoses were based on clinical symptoms, serum thyroxine and TRAb, thyroid ultrasound and orbital computed tomography. Blood from progressor patients was drawn when they were first diagnosed with hyperthyroidism, before any ophthalmopathy symptoms appeared. Ficoll-Paque density gradient centrifugation was used to isolate PBMCs from about 10 ml of fresh peripheral blood. Progressor patients were first diagnosed with Graves' hyperthyroidism and then developed ophthalmopathy during follow-up. Total RNA was extracted using Trizol reagent, and RNA quality was assessed on an Agilent 2100 Bioanalyzer.

Rearrangement joined TRBV10-3 to TRBJ1-5; no confident D gene assignment can be made. The source material was blood. The receptor was isolated from a woman between 35 and 50 years old with Graves' hyperthyroidism that later progressed to Graves' ophthalmopathy. The CDR3 sequence is CAISVEDSNQPQHF. The nucleotide sequence reads as follows: TGTGCCATCAGTGTCGAGGATAGCAATCAGCCCCAGCATTTT.